The source of this TCR beta chain is a study of blood T cell repertoires in COVID-19. Turning to the study itself: Whether acute or convalescent, the COVID-19 samples came from the United States, Italy and Spain. From T cells, B-cell-depleted T cells, or PBMCs came the material, which was cDNA or gDNA.

As handled by the study authors: Nucleated cell number was recorded as an estimate derived from reference gene primer amplification. TCRdb's copy holds only in-frame clones and misses some; the assay was immunoSEQ multiplex PCR. That table furnishes V, J and clone size, whereas the DNA furnished D and trimming. The table shows just under 150,000 clones, with about 92% occurring only once. This clone has a handful of counts. CDR3 length: 14 amino acids. V was shortened by 4 bases and J by 2 bases, with 9 bases between the two germline ends. Germline V gene lookup returns CDR1 SEHNR and CDR2 FQNEAQ (reference sequence).

J is TRBJ1-3 and V is TRBV7-9; D is perhaps TRBD1 (5 bases). The sequenced sample was peripheral blood. The sequence was collected from a human donor in a cohort sampled during active COVID-19. This CDR3 is CASSSRVTGNTIYF. CDR3 bases: TGTGCCAGCAGCTCCAGGGTGACTGGAAACACCATATATTTT.